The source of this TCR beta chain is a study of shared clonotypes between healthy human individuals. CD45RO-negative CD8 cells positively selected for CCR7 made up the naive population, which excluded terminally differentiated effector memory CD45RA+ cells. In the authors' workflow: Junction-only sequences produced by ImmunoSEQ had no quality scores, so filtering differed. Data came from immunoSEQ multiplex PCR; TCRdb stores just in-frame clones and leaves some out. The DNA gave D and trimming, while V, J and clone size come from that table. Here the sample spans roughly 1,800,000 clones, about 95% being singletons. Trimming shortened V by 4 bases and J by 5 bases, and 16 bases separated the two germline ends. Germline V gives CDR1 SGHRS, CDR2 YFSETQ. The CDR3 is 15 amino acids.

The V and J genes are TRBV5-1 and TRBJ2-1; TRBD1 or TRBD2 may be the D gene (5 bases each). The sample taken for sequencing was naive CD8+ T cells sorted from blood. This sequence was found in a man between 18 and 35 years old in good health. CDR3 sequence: CASSGLGDRDNEQFF. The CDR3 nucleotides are TGCGCCAGCAGCGGGCTGGGGGACCGAGACAATGAGCAGTTCTTC.